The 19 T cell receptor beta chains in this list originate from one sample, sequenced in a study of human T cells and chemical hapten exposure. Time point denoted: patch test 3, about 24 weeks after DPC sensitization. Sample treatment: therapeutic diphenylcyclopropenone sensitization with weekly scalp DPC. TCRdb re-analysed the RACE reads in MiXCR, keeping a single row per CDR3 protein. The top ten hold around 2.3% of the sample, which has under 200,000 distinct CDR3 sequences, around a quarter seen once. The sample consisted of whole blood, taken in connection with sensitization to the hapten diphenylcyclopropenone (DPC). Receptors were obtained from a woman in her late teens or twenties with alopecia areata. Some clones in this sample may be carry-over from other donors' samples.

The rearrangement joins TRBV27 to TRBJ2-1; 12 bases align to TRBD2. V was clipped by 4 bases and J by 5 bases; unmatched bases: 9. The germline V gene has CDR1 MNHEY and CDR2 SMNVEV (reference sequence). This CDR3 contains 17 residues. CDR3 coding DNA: TGTGCCAGCAGTTCCAACGGACTAGCGGGGAGGAACAATGAGCAGTTCTTC. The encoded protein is CASSSNGLAGRNNEQFF.

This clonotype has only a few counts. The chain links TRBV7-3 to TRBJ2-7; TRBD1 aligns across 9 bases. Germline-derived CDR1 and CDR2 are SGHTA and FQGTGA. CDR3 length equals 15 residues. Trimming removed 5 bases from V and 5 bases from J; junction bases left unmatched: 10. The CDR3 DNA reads TGTGCCAGCAGCCCCCGGACAGGGGCCATGGACGAGCAGTACTTC. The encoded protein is CASSPRTGAMDEQYF.

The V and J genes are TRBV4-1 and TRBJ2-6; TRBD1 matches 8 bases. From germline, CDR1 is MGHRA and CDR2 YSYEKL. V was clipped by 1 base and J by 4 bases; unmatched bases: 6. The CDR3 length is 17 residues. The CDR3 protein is CASSQGARGLGANVLTF. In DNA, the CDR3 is TGCGCCAGCAGCCAAGGGGCCAGGGGGCTCGGGGCCAACGTCCTGACTTTC.

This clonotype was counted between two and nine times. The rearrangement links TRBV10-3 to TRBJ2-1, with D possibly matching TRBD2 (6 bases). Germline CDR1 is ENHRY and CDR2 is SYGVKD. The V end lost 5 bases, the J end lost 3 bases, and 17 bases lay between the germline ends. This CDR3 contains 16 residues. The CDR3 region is CAISPLGGVLYNEQFF. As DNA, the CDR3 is TGTGCCATCAGTCCTTTGGGGGGAGTGCTCTACAATGAGCAGTTCTTC.

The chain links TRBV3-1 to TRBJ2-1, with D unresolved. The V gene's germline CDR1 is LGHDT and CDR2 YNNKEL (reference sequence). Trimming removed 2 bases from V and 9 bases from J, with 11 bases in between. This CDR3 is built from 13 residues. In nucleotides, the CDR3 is TGTGCCAGCAGCCAAAACAGTCGCGGTGAGCAGTTCTTC. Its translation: CASSQNSRGEQFF.

The chain's CDR3 is CASSLAAGQGHEQYF. CDR3 coding DNA: TGTGCCAGCAGCTTAGCAGCGGGACAGGGGCACGAGCAGTACTTC. This chain uses TRBV7-9 with TRBJ2-7, with 10 bases lining up with TRBD1. This CDR3 is 15 amino acids long. With V trimmed by 0 bases and J by 5 bases, 4 bases remained unmatched. Germline CDR1 is SEHNR and CDR2 is FQNEAQ (reference sequence). Full variable domain (rest looked up from reference TRBV7-9 and TRBJ2-7): DTGVSQNPRHKITKRGQNVTFRCDPISEHNRLYWYRQTLGQGPEFLTYFQNEAQLEKSRLLSDRFSAERPKGSFSTLEIQRTEQGDSAMYLCASSLAAGQGHEQYFGPGTRLTVT.

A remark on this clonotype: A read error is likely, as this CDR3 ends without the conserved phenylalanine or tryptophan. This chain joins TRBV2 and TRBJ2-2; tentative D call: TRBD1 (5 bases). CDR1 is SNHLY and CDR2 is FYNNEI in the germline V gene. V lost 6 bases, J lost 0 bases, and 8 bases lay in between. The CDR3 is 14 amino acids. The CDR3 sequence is CASRLDTNTGELFL. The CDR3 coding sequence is TGTGCCAGCAGATTGGACACGAACACCGGGGAGCTGTTTTTG.

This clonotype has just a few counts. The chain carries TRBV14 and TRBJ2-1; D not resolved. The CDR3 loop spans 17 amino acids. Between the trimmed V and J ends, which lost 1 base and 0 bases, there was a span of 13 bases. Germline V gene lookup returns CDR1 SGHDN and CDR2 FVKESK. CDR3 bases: TGTGCCAGCAGCCAAGGCCCCGCTGGGCTCTCCTACAATGAGCAGTTCTTC. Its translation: CASSQGPAGLSYNEQFF.

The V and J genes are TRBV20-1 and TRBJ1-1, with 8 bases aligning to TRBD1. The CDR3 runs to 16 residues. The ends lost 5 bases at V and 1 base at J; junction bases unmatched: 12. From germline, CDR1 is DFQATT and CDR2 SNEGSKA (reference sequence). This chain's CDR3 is CSADSATGGPNTEAFF. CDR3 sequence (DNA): TGCAGTGCTGATTCCGCAACAGGGGGACCGAACACTGAAGCTTTCTTT.

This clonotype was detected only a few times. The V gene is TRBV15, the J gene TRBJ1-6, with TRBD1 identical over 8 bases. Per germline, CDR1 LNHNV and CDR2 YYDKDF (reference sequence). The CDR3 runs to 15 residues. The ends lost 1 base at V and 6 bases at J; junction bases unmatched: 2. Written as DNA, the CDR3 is TGTGCCACCAGCAGAGGACAGGGGACTAATTCACCCCTCCACTTT. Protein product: CATSRGQGTNSPLHF.

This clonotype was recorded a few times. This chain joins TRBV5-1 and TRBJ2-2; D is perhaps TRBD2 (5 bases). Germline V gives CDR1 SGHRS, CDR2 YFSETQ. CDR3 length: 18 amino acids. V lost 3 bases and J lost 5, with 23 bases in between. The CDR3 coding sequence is TGCGCCAGCAGCTCCCCCCGGGTGCCTCTAGCACAGACCGGGGAGCTGTTTTTT. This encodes CASSSPRVPLAQTGELFF.

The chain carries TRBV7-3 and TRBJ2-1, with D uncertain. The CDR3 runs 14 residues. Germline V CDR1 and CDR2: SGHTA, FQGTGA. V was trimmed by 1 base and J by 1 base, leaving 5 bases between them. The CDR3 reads CASSLMGSYNEQFF. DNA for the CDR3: TGTGCCAGCAGCTTAATGGGTTCCTACAATGAGCAGTTCTTC.

The CDR3 region has the DNA TGTGCCAGCAGCCGACTAGCGGGAGTAAATACGCAGTATTTT. This gives the protein CASSRLAGVNTQYF. The V call is TRBV7-2, the J call TRBJ2-3; 12 nucleotides line up with TRBD2. Germline lookup yields CDR1 SGHTA and CDR2 FQGNSA. This CDR3 is built from 14 residues. Trimming cost V 5 bases and J 7 bases; bases outside gene matches: 4.

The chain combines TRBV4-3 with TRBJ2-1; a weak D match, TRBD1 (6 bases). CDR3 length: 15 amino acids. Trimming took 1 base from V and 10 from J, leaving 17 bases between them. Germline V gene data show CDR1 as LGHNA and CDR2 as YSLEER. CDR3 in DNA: TGCGCCAGCAGCCAAGGGGGTTTTGGGGGCTGGGAGCAGTTCTTC. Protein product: CASSQGGFGGWEQFF.

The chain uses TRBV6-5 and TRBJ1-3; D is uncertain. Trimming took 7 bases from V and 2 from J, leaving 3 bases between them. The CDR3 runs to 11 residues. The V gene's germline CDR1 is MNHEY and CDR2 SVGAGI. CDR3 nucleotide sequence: TGTGCCAGCAAAGCTGGAAACACCATATATTTT. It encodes CASKAGNTIYF.

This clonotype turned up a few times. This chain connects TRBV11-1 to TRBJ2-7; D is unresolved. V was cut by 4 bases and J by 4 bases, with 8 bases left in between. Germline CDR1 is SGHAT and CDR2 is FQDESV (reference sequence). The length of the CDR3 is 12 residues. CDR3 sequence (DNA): TGTGCCAGCAGCTCCATGGGATACGAGCAGTACTTC. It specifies CASSSMGYEQYF.

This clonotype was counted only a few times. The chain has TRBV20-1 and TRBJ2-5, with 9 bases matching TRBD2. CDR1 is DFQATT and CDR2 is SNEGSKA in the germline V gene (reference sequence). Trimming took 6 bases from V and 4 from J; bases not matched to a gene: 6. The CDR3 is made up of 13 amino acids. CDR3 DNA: TGCAGTGCGCCGCGGGGGGGCCTAGAGACCCAGTACTTC. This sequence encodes CSAPRGGLETQYF.

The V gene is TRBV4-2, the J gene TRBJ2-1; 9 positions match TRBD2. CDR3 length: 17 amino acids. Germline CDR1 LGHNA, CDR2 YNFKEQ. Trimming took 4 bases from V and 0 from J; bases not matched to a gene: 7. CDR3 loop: CASSPTGTSSSYNEQFF. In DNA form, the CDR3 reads TGTGCCAGCAGCCCAACCGGGACTAGCAGCTCCTACAATGAGCAGTTCTTC.

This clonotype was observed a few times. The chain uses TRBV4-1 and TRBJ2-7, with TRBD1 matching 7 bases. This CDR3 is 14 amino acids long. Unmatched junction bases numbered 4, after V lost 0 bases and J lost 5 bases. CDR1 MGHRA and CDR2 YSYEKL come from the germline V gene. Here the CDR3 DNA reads TGCGCCAGCAGCCAAGATGGGACAGAGGACGAGCAGTACTTC. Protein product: CASSQDGTEDEQYF.